This TCR beta chain was documented in a study of siplizumab effects on memory and regulatory T cells. TCRdb's table, derived via immunoSEQ multiplex PCR, lists solely in-frame clones and lacks some. This sample carries roughly 75,000 clones, roughly 93% of them seen once, and the ten largest clones take about 5%. Findings of the study overall: Memory cells seemed less diverse than naive T cells, which seemed major alloresponse contributors. Among mappable alloreactive CD4+ clones, the Treg-derived fraction averaged nearly 70% with siplizumab versus about 26% in controls. In roughly 80-95% of proliferating CD4+ or CD8+ clones, a naive or memory phenotype could not be assigned.

V dropped 5 bases and J dropped 7 bases, with 9 bases sitting between them. Germline assignment: CDR1 MDHEN and CDR2 SYDVKM. This CDR3 has 12 amino acids. On this clone: The antigen is not known.

The TCR comes from a human donor in good health. V and J are TRBV28 and TRBJ1-5, with D perhaps matching TRBD1 (6 bases). The sample was CD8+ T cells sorted from blood. The CDR3 DNA reads TGTGCCAGCAGTCCAGGGGACCAGCCCCAGCATTTT. Translating it yields CASSPGDQPQHF.